One and the same sample provided the 3 T cell receptor beta chains below, sequenced in a study. TCRdb used MiXCR to reprocess the 5' RACE reads, holding one entry per CDR3 protein. This table holds 50,000 to 80,000 distinct CDR3 sequences, roughly 23% found once. Sequencing was performed on memory CD4+ T cells sorted from a lymph node. Regarding subset: memory CD4+ T cells, CD4+CD45RO+CD25-. These receptors were obtained from a female donor with breast cancer.

The chain has TRBV7-2 and TRBJ2-7; 9 bases align to TRBD1. In germline, CDR1 is SGHTA, CDR2 FQGNSA. The length of the CDR3 is 14 residues. Germline trimming cut 0 bases from V and 4 bases from J; bases unmatched to any gene: 1. This chain's CDR3 is CASSLAGTGYEQYF. In nucleotides, the CDR3 is TGTGCCAGCAGCTTAGCCGGGACAGGGTACGAGCAGTACTTC.

The genes are TRBV20-1 and TRBJ2-1; D is uncertain. The CDR3 has 11 residues. The germline gives CDR1 DFQATT, CDR2 SNEGSKA (reference sequence). Trimming pared 3 bases from V and 7 bases from J, leaving 7 bases between. The CDR3 sequence: CSARPANEQFF. CDR3 nucleotide sequence: TGCAGTGCTAGGCCGGCAAATGAGCAGTTCTTC.

The V call is TRBV5-1, the J call TRBJ1-4; the D is unclear. Deletions cut 4 bases from V and 0 bases from J, with 10 bases between. The CDR3 is 15 amino acids. Germline CDR1 is SGHRS and CDR2 is YFSETQ. The CDR3 DNA reads TGCGCCAGCAGCCCCCTGACGGCAACTAATGAAAAACTGTTTTTT. This gives the protein CASSPLTATNEKLFF.